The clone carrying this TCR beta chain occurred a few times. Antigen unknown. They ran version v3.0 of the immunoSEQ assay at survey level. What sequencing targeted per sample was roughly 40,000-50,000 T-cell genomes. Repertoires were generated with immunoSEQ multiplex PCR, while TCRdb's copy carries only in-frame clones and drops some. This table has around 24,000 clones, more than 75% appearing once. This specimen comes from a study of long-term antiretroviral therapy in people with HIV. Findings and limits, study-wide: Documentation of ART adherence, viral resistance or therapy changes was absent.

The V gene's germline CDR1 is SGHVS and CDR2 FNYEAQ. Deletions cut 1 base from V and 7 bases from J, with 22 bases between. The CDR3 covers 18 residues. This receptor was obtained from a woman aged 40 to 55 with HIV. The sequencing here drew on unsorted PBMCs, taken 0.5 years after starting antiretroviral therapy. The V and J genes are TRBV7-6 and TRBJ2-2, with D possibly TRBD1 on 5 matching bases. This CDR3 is CASSLVGGQGTNGGELFF. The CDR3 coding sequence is TGTGCCAGCAGCTTAGTGGGCGGTCAGGGTACGAACGGCGGGGAGCTGTTTTTT.